This record looks at one T cell receptor (beta chain) sequence and its context. This clonotype was detected many times. Its antigen is not yet known. The sample holds no much larger clone one base away, and base qualities are not on file. This entry is derived from a study of T-cell reconstitution after alpha-beta-depleted transplantation in children (dated by TCRdb to the mid-2010s). For the study in its entirety: T-cell immune reconstitution after TCRalphabeta/CD19-depleted allogeneic hematopoietic cell transplantation in children was quantitatively tracked in the study by means of TCR repertoire profiling.

The CDR3 holds 12 amino acids from the cysteine to the phenylalanine. Kept here is only the CDR3 DNA, which spans 36 bases and is read in frame from base 1. Per the germline V gene, ENHRY is the CDR1 and SYGVKD is the CDR2. Cut back by 8 bases and 10 bases, the V and J ends lie 12 bases apart. The library was built by means of PCR. Sequencing instrument: Illumina HiSeq 2500. TCR libraries were prepared with molecular barcoding, using unique molecular identifiers to normalize TCRbeta repertoire quantification. TCRdb ran its own pipeline on the public reads, namely fastp trimming at Q25 and MiXCR clone calling, and kept in-frame beta chains. When rows share a CDR3 protein, they turn into one entry using the most common DNA and genes. This sample has 170,000 or so distinct CDR3 sequences in its table, and 6.5% to 7.5% of those were observed once. The ten largest make up more than 2.5% of the sample.

The sequence joins TRBV10-3 to TRBJ1-6; 5 matching bases give a weak D call of TRBD1. This specimen was PBMCs from the stem cell graft donor, taken from the stem cell graft. The receptor's source is a human donor who donated a stem cell graft to a child with Wiskott-Aldrich syndrome. The CDR3 reads as follows: CAIGAGESPLHF. The DNA is as follows: TGTGCCATCGGGGCGGGAGAGTCACCCCTCCACTTT.